One and the same sample provided the 27 T cell receptor beta chains below, sequenced in a study of T cells after yellow fever vaccination. One entry per CDR3 protein, called by TCRdb with MiXCR from the 5' RACE reads. The table has some 240,000 distinct CDR3 sequences, under 3.5% seen once. The input for sequencing was CD4+ T cells sorted from PBMCs, taken 10 days after the yellow fever booster vaccination. Every receptor here comes from a man aged 18 to 30 who received the YFV17D yellow fever vaccine.

This clonotype was counted ten times or more. The chain recombines TRBV7-9 with TRBJ2-3; D unclear. Per germline, CDR1 SEHNR and CDR2 FQNEAQ (reference sequence). The V gene lost 5 bases and the J gene lost 4 bases, with 10 bases spanning the gap. There are 13 residues in the CDR3. The DNA of the CDR3 is TGTGCCAGCAGCGCCCCCAACGCAGATACGCAGTATTTT. Amino acids: CASSAPNADTQYF.

Regarding this clonotype: Possible read error: a much larger clone is one base away. This chain connects TRBV5-1 to TRBJ1-5; the D gene is possibly TRBD1 (5 bases). From germline, CDR1 is SGHRS and CDR2 YFSETQ. The CDR3 consists of 15 residues. The CDR3, as DNA: TGCGCCAGCAGCTTGGGGCAGGGAAGCAATCAGCGCCAGCATTTT. Protein: CASSLGQGSNQRQHF.

CDR3 bases: TGTGCCAGCAGCCGGGGGTTTAGGGGGCCGAACACTGAAGCTTTCTTT. Translated: CASSRGFRGPNTEAFF. The chain carries TRBV7-9 and TRBJ1-1; 7 positions agree with TRBD1. The germline V gene has CDR1 SEHNR and CDR2 FQNEAQ (reference sequence). The CDR3 loop spans 16 amino acids. J lost 1 base, V lost 5 bases, and 10 bases had no gene match.

At least ten counts were recorded for this clonotype. The V call is TRBV28, the J call TRBJ1-5; 7 nucleotides line up with TRBD1. Trimming cost V 3 bases and J 4 bases; bases outside gene matches: 6. The CDR3 length is 15 residues. The germline V gene has CDR1 MDHEN and CDR2 SYDVKM. The CDR3 spells CASSFSDRWNQPQHF. The CDR3, as DNA: TGTGCCAGCAGTTTCTCGGACAGGTGGAATCAGCCCCAGCATTTT.

This clonotype was recorded at least ten times. The chain recombines TRBV5-1 with TRBJ2-5; no clear D gene. CDR3 size: 13 residues. Trimming left V 4 bases short and J 2 bases short, with 9 bases between. Germline-derived CDR1 and CDR2 are SGHRS and YFSETQ. This CDR3 reads CASSVRGQETQYF. DNA of the CDR3: TGCGCCAGCAGCGTTAGAGGACAAGAGACCCAGTACTTC.

The rearrangement uses TRBV25-1 and TRBJ2-1; 8 nucleotides line up with TRBD1. The germline V gene has CDR1 MGHDK and CDR2 SYGVNS. There are 14 residues in the CDR3. Unmatched junction bases numbered 5, after V lost 1 base and J lost 9 bases. The CDR3 is CASSEFRGRSEQFF. For the CDR3, the DNA is TGTGCCAGCAGTGAATTCAGGGGGCGAAGTGAGCAGTTCTTC.

CDR3 nucleotide sequence: TGTGCCAGCAGCGCGGGGGGAGCGGATACGCAGTATTTT. It encodes CASSAGGADTQYF. This chain uses TRBV7-3 with TRBJ2-3, with TRBD2 matching over 8 bases. J gave up 6 bases and V 5 bases, and 4 bases lay outside the gene matches. The CDR3 length is 13 residues. CDR1 and CDR2 from the germline V gene are SGHTA and FQGTGA.

This clonotype was seen ten or more times. The chain has TRBV20-1 and TRBJ1-1; unclear D gene. The CDR3 spans 12 residues. V dropped 1 base and J dropped 3 bases, with 6 bases sitting between them. The V gene's germline CDR1 is DFQATT and CDR2 SNEGSKA (reference sequence). CDR3 loop: CSARGRYTEAFF. CDR3 bases: TGCAGTGCTAGAGGCCGGTACACTGAAGCTTTCTTT.

This clonotype was counted a few times. The chain couples TRBV5-1 to TRBJ2-5; D is unresolved. There are 14 residues in the CDR3. V lost 0 bases and J lost 2, with 8 bases in between. In germline, CDR1 is SGHRS, CDR2 YFSETQ. CDR3 amino acids: CASSLGLIQETQYF. Written as DNA, the CDR3 is TGCGCCAGCAGCTTGGGCCTAATACAAGAGACCCAGTACTTC.

This clonotype was recorded at least ten times. This CDR3 is CASSDLQGPRTGELFF. The CDR3 nucleotides read TGTGCCAGCAGTGATCTACAGGGCCCTAGGACCGGGGAGCTGTTTTTT. The chain recombines TRBV25-1 with TRBJ2-2, with a tentative D call TRBD1 (6 bases). Germline V gene sequence: CDR1 MGHDK, CDR2 SYGVNS. The CDR3 consists of 16 residues. V was cut by 3 bases and J by 5 bases, with 16 bases left in between. The variable domain in full, with the rest retrieved from reference TRBV25-1 and TRBJ2-2, is EADIYQTPRYLVIGTGKKITLECSQTMGHDKMYWYQQDPGMELHLIHYSYGVNSTEKGDLSSESTVSRIRTEHFPLTLESARPSHTSQYLCASSDLQGPRTGELFFGEGSRLTVL.

This clonotype was seen ten or more times. The genes are TRBV12-3 or TRBV12-4 and TRBJ2-3; 8 bases fit TRBD1. CDR3 length: 16 amino acids. V was pared by 6 bases and J by 5 bases, with 13 bases of the junction left unmatched. The CDR3 reads CASRPRRGLGEDTQYF. The CDR3 DNA sequence: TGTGCCAGCAGACCCCGCAGGGGGCTGGGTGAAGATACGCAGTATTTT.

Ten or more counts support this clonotype. The chain links TRBV20-1 to TRBJ2-3, with 8 bases that match TRBD1. The CDR3 spans 12 residues. V shed 3 bases and J 6 bases; nucleotides not matched to a gene: 2. Germline lookup yields CDR1 DFQATT and CDR2 SNEGSKA (reference sequence). The CDR3 DNA follows: TGCAGTGCTAGGCAGGGGGCGGATACGCAGTATTTT. As protein: CSARQGADTQYF.

This clonotype was counted ten times or more. The J gene is TRBJ2-3, the V gene TRBV5-1; D is ambiguous. The CDR3 loop spans 13 amino acids. The ends were cut back, 1 base at V and 2 bases at J, with 5 bases in the middle. Germline V gene lookup returns CDR1 SGHRS and CDR2 YFSETQ. The CDR3 sequence: CASSLIPTDTQYF. CDR3 coding DNA: TGCGCCAGCAGCTTGATTCCCACAGATACGCAGTATTTT.

This clonotype occurred many times. The chain uses TRBV7-3 and TRBJ2-3; D may be TRBD2 (7 bases). Germline CDR1 reads SGHTA; CDR2 reads FQGTGA. The germline V and J ends were trimmed by 2 bases and 5 bases, with 17 bases remaining between them. This CDR3 spans 16 amino acids. CDR3 residues: CASSLHALGGQDTQYF. CDR3 nucleotide sequence: TGTGCCAGCAGCTTACATGCGCTGGGGGGGCAAGATACGCAGTATTTT.

This clonotype was detected many times. V usage is TRBV2 and J usage is TRBJ2-1, with TRBD1 identical over 10 bases. Per the germline V gene, CDR1 is SNHLY and CDR2 is FYNNEI. The CDR3 consists of 15 residues. The V segment lost 6 bases and the J segment 2 bases; nucleotides outside the gene matches: 4. The CDR3 region has the DNA TGTGCCAGCAGGCTCGACAGGGGGCCCTACAATGAGCAGTTCTTC. It yields the protein CASRLDRGPYNEQFF. Using reference TRBV2 and TRBJ2-1 for the parts outside the CDR3, the full variable domain is EPEVTQTPSHQVTQMGQEVILRCVPISNHLYFYWYRQILGQKVEFLVSFYNNEISEKSEIFDDQFSVERPDGSNFTLKIRSTKLEDSAMYFCASRLDRGPYNEQFFGPGTRLTVL.

Only a few counts were recorded for this clonotype. V usage is TRBV6-1 and J usage is TRBJ1-6, with TRBD1 matching over 7 bases. V was clipped by 7 bases and J by 7 bases; unmatched bases: 7. Germline-derived CDR1 and CDR2 are MNHNS and SASEGT. The CDR3 sequence is 14 residues long. CDR3 amino acids: CASMGQPFNSPLHF. The CDR3 bases are TGTGCCAGCATGGGACAGCCTTTCAATTCACCCCTCCACTTT.

This clonotype was detected a few times. V is TRBV7-9 and J is TRBJ2-7; TRBD1 agrees at 11 bases. Germline-derived CDR1 and CDR2 are SEHNR and FQNEAQ (reference sequence). The CDR3 runs 14 residues. The junction had 1 base not matched to a gene; V was cut back by 0 bases and J by 6 bases. CDR3 residues: CASSLAGTGGEQYF. CDR3 DNA: TGTGCCAGCAGCTTAGCAGGGACAGGGGGCGAGCAGTACTTC.

J is TRBJ2-3 and V is TRBV7-2; 13 bases are a match to TRBD2. The CDR3 is 18 amino acids. Germline CDR1 reads SGHTA; CDR2 reads FQGNSA. J gave up 0 bases and V 1 base, and 4 bases lay outside the gene matches. The CDR3 sequence is CASSLVLAGGPSTDTQYF. The CDR3 DNA reads TGTGCCAGCAGCTTAGTACTAGCGGGGGGGCCGAGCACAGATACGCAGTATTTT.

This clonotype was counted between two and nine times. This rearrangement joins TRBV7-9 to TRBJ1-4; a possible D gene is TRBD1 (5 bases). Germline loops: CDR1 SEHNR, CDR2 FQNEAQ (reference sequence). Trimming removed 5 bases at V and 7 bases at J, with 11 bases between. The length of the CDR3 is 13 residues. Written as DNA, the CDR3 is TGTGCCAGCAGCCCCCTGGGGGGTGAAAAACTGTTTTTT. Translating gives CASSPLGGEKLFF. Complete variable domain (other parts from reference TRBV7-9 and TRBJ1-4): DTGVSQNPRHKITKRGQNVTFRCDPISEHNRLYWYRQTLGQGPEFLTYFQNEAQLEKSRLLSDRFSAERPKGSFSTLEIQRTEQGDSAMYLCASSPLGGEKLFFGSGTQLSVL.

This clonotype was picked up many times. This sequence joins TRBV27 and TRBJ1-1; a possible D gene is TRBD1 (6 bases). Trimming took off 3 bases at V and 3 bases at J, with 11 bases between the two ends. CDR3 length: 14 amino acids. Germline V gene lookup returns CDR1 MNHEY and CDR2 SMNVEV (reference sequence). CDR3 amino acids: CASSFRGKDTEAFF. Written as DNA, the CDR3 is TGTGCCAGCAGTTTCAGGGGTAAGGACACTGAAGCTTTCTTT.

This rearrangement joins TRBV24-1 to TRBJ1-3; the D gene is possibly TRBD1 (5 bases). Trimming shortened V by 8 bases and J by 0 bases, and 16 bases separated the two germline ends. This CDR3 has 16 amino acids. Germline V gene lookup returns CDR1 KGHDR and CDR2 SFDVKD. CDR3: CATILGGVNSGNTIYF. CDR3 nucleotides: TGTGCCACCATCCTCGGAGGGGTTAACTCTGGAAACACCATATATTTT.

There are a few counts of this clonotype. This chain connects TRBV24-1 to TRBJ1-2; D is undetermined. The CDR3 is 12 residues long. The germline V gene encodes CDR1 KGHDR and CDR2 SFDVKD. V shed 5 bases and J shed 8 bases, with 11 bases lying between them. The CDR3 sequence: CATSGPLEGYTF. In DNA, the CDR3 is TGTGCCACCAGTGGACCCCTCGAGGGCTACACCTTC.

This clonotype showed up many times. The chain combines TRBV18 with TRBJ1-6; perhaps TRBD1 as D (5 bases). Trimming cost V 4 bases and J 7 bases, with 5 bases left between them. Germline V gene sequence: CDR1 KGHSH, CDR2 LQKENI. The length of the CDR3 is 12 residues. CDR3: CASSQGNSPLHF. Written as DNA, the CDR3 is TGTGCCAGCTCACAGGGGAATTCACCCCTCCACTTT.

This clonotype was seen ten or more times. The genes are TRBV5-1 and TRBJ2-3; 10 nucleotides agree with TRBD1. V lost 2 bases and J lost 6; bases outside the gene matches: 9. In germline, CDR1 is SGHRS, CDR2 YFSETQ. The CDR3 loop spans 16 amino acids. CDR3 nucleotides: TGCGCCAGCAGCTTCTCCGGGACAGGGGTGACGGATACGCAGTATTTT. It encodes CASSFSGTGVTDTQYF.

This clonotype was detected ten times or more. This chain connects TRBV20-1 to TRBJ1-1; possible D gene TRBD1, 5 bases. The CDR3 loop spans 15 amino acids. Trimming took 2 bases from V and 2 from J, leaving 15 bases between them. Germline V gene sequence: CDR1 DFQATT, CDR2 SNEGSKA (reference sequence). CDR3 DNA sequence: TGCAGTGCTAGACCCCCCCTGGGACCTAACACTGAAGCTTTCTTT. Protein: CSARPPLGPNTEAFF.

This clonotype was observed many times. The chain is built from TRBV5-1 and TRBJ1-2; D is undetermined. The V gene lost 4 bases and the J gene lost 6 bases, with 13 bases spanning the gap. Germline CDR1 reads SGHRS; CDR2 reads YFSETQ. The CDR3 extends over 13 amino acids. CDR3: CASSPFGEDGYTF. The DNA of the CDR3 is TGCGCCAGCAGCCCCTTCGGAGAAGATGGCTACACCTTC.

The V gene is TRBV18, the J gene TRBJ2-5, with D possibly matching TRBD1 (6 bases). The CDR3 contains 14 residues. Trimming removed 6 bases at V and 1 base at J, with 12 bases between. The germline gives CDR1 KGHSH, CDR2 LQKENI. The CDR3 loop is CASSATGPQETQYF. Written as DNA, the CDR3 is TGTGCCAGCTCTGCAACAGGGCCCCAAGAGACCCAGTACTTC.